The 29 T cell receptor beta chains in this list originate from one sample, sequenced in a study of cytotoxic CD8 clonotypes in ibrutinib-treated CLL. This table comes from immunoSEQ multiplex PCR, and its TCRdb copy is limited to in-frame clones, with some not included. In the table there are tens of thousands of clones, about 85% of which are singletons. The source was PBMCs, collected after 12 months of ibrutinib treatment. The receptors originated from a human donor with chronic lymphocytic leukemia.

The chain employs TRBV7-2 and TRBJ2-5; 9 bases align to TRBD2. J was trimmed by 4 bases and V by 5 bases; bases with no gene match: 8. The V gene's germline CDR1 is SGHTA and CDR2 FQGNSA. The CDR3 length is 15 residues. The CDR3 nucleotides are TGTGCCAGCAGCCCCCCCGGCGGGGGGGGAGAGACCCAGTACTTC. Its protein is CASSPPGGGGETQYF.

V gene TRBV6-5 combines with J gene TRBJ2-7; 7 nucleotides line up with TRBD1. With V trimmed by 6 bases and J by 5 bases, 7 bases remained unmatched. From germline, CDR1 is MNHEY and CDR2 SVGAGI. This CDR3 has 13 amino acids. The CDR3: CASSFSDRDEQYF. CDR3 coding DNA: TGTGCCAGCAGCTTCTCCGACAGGGACGAGCAGTACTTC.

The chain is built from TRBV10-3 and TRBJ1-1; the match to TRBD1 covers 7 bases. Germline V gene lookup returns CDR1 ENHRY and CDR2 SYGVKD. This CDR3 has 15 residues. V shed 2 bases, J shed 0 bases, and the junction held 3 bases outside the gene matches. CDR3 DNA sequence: TGTGCCATCAGTGAGGGGGGACAGATGAACACTGAAGCTTTCTTT. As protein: CAISEGGQMNTEAFF.

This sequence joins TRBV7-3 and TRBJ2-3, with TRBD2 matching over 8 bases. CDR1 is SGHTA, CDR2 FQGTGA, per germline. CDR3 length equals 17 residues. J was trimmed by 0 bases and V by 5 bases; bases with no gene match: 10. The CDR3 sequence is CASSQGRPSGSTDTQYF. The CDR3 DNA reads TGTGCCAGCAGCCAAGGGCGGCCTAGCGGGAGCACAGATACGCAGTATTTT.

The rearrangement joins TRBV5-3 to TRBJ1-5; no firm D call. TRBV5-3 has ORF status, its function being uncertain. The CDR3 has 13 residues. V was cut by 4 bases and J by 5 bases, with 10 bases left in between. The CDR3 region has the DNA TGTGCCAGAAGCCCCCCGTCCGATCAGCCCCAGCATTTT. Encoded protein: CARSPPSDQPQHF.

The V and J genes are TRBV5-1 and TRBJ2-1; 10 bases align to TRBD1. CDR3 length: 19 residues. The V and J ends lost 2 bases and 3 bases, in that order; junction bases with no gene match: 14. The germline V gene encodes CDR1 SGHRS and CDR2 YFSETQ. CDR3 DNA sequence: TGCGCCAGCAGCTTTGTGCCCCTGGCGGGGGACAGGGGCTACAATGAGCAGTTCTTC. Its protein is CASSFVPLAGDRGYNEQFF.

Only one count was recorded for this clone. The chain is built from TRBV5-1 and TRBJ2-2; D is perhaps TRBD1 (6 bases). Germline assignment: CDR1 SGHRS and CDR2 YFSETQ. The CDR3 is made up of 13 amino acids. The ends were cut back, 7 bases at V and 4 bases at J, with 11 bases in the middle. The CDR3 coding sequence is TGCGCCAGCCACAGGGCGGTCACCGGGGAGCTGTTTTTT. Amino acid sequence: CASHRAVTGELFF.

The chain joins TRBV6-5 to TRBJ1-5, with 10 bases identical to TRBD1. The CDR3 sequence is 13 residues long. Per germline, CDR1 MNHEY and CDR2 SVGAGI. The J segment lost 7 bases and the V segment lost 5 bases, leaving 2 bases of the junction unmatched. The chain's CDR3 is CASSGQGEQPQHF. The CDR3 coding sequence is TGTGCCAGCAGTGGACAGGGGGAACAGCCCCAGCATTTT.

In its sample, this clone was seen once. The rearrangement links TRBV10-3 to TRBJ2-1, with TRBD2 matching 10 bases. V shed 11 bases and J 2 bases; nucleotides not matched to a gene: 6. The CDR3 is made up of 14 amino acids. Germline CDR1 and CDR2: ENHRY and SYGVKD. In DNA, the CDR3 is TGTGCCTCCGGACTAGCGGTTACCTACAATGAGCAGTTCTTC. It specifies CASGLAVTYNEQFF.

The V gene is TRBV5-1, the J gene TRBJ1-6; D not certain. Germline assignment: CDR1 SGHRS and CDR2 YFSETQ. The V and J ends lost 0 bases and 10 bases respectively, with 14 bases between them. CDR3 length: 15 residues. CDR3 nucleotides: TGCGCCAGCAGCTTGGGGTCCCAGGCGGAATCACCCCTCCACTTT. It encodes CASSLGSQAESPLHF.

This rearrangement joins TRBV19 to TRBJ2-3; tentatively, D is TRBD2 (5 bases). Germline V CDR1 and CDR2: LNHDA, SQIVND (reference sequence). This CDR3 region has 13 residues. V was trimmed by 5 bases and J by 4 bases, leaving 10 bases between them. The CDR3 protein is CASSRGQADTQYF. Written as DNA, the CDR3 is TGTGCCAGTAGTCGGGGTCAGGCAGATACGCAGTATTTT.

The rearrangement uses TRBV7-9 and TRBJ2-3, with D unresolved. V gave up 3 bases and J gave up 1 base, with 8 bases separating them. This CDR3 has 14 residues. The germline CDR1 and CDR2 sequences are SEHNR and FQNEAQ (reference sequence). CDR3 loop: CASSLFGGTDTQYF. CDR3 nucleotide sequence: TGTGCCAGCAGCTTGTTTGGGGGCACAGATACGCAGTATTTT.

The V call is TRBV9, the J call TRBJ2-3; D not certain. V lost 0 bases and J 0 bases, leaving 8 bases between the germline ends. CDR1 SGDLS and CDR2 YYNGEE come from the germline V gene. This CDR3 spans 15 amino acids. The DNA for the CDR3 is TGTGCCAGCAGCGTAGGGGCCCTAAGCACAGATACGCAGTATTTT. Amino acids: CASSVGALSTDTQYF.

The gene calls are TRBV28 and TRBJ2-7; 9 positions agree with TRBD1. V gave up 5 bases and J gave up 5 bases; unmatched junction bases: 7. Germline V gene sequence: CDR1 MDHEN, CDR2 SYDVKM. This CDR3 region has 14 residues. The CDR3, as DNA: TGTGCCAGCAGTGAGACAGGGGGGAAGGACGAGCAGTACTTC. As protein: CASSETGGKDEQYF.

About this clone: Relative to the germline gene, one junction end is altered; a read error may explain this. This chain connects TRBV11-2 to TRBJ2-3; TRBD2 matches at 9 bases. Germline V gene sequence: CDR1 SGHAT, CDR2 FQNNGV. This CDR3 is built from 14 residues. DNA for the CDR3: TGTGCCAGCAACTTAGCGGGGGGCACAGATACGCAGTATTTT. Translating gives CASNLAGGTDTQYF.

This CDR3 is CAISPPTGAEQYF. For the CDR3, the DNA is TGTGCCATCAGCCCCCCCACAGGGGCCGAGCAGTACTTC. The chain recombines TRBV10-3 with TRBJ2-7; 7 positions match TRBD1. This CDR3 is 13 amino acids long. CDR1 and CDR2 from the germline V gene are ENHRY and SYGVKD. Unmatched junction bases numbered 8, after V lost 6 bases and J lost 6 bases.

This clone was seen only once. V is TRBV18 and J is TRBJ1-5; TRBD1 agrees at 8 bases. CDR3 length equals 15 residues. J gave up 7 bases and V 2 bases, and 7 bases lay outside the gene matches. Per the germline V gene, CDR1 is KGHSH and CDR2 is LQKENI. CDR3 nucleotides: TGTGCCAGCTCACCATCGACAGGGGAATGGCAGCCCCAGCATTTT. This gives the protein CASSPSTGEWQPQHF.

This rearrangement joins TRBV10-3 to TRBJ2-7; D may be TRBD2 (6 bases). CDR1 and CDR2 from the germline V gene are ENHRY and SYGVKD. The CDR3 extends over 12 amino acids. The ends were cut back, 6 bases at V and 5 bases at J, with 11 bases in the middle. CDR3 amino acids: CAISPSSDEQYF. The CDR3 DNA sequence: TGTGCCATCAGCCCATCTAGCGACGAGCAGTACTTC.

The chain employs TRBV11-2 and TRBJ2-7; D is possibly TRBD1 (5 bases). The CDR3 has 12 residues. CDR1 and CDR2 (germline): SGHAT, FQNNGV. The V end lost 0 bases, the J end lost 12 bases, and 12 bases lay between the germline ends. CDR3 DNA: TGTGCCAGCAGCTTAGAGGTGGCAGGGCGGTACTTC. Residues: CASSLEVAGRYF.

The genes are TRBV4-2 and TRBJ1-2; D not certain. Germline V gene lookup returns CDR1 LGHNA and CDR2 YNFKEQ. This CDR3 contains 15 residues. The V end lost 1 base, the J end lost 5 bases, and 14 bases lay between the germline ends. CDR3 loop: CASSQARPGSYGYTF. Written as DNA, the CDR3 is TGTGCCAGCAGCCAAGCCCGTCCGGGGAGTTATGGCTACACCTTC.

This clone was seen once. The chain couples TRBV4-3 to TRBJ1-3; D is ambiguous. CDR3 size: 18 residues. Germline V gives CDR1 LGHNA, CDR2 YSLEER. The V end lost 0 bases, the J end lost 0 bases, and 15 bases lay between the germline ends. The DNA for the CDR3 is TGCGCCAGCAGCCAAGAGCAACGGGGTTTCAACTCTGGAAACACCATATATTTT. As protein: CASSQEQRGFNSGNTIYF.

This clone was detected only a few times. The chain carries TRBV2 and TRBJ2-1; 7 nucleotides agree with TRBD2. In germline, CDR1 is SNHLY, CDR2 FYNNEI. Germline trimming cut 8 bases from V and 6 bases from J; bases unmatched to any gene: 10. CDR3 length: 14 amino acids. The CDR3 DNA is TGTGCCAGCCGGGCGGGACTAAGGGGCAATGAGCAGTTCTTC. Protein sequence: CASRAGLRGNEQFF.

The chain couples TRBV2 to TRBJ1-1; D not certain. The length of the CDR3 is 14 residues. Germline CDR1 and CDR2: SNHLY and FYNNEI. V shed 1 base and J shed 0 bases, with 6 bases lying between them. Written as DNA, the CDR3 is TGTGCCAGCAGTGAAGGCAGATTGAACACTGAAGCTTTCTTT. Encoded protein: CASSEGRLNTEAFF.

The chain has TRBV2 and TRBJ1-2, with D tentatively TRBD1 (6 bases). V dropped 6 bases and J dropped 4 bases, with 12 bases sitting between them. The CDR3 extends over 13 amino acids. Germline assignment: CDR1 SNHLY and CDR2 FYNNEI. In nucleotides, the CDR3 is TGTGCCAGCAGGCGGGGGCCCCGCTATGGCTACACCTTC. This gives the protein CASRRGPRYGYTF. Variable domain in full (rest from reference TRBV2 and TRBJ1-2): EPEVTQTPSHQVTQMGQEVILRCVPISNHLYFYWYRQILGQKVEFLVSFYNNEISEKSEIFDDQFSVERPDGSNFTLKIRSTKLEDSAMYFCASRRGPRYGYTFGSGTRLTVV.

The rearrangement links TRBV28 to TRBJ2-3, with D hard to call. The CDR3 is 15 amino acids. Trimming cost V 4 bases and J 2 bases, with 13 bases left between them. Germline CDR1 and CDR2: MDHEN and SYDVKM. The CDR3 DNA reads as TGTGCCAGCAGTTCCCCCCGGGCTACCACAGATACGCAGTATTTT. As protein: CASSSPRATTDTQYF.

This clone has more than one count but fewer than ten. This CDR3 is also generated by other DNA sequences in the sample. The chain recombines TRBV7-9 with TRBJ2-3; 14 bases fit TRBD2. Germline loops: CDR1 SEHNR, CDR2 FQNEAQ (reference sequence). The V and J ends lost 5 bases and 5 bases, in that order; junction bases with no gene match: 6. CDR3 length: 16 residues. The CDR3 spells CASSPGLAGAGDTQYF. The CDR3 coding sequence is TGTGCCAGCAGCCCGGGACTAGCGGGGGCCGGAGATACGCAGTATTTT.

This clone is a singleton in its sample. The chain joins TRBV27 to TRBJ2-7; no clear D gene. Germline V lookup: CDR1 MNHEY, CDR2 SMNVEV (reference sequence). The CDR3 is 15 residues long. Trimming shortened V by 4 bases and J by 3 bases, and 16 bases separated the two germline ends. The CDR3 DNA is TGTGCCAGCAGTTACCAACCGGGCCCTTACTACGAGCAGTACTTC. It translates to CASSYQPGPYYEQYF.

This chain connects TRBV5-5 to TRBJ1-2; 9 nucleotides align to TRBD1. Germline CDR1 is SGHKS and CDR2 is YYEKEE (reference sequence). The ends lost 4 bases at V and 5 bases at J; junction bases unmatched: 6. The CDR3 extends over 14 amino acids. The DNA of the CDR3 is TGTGCCAGCAGCCCGGACAGGGGAGGGTATGGCTACACCTTC. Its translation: CASSPDRGGYGYTF.

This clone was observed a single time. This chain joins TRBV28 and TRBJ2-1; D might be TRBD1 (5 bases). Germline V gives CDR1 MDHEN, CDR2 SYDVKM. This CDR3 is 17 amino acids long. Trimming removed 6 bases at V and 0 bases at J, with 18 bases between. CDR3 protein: CASSLAGALSSYNEQFF. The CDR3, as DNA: TGTGCCAGCAGCCTGGCTGGGGCCCTAAGCTCCTACAATGAGCAGTTCTTC.